One sample yielded the 2 T cell receptor beta chains listed below, sequenced in a study of blood T cells in healthy people across ages. It was with a sample-barcoded 5' primer and a J-beta primer mix that a second PCR of about 6 to 12 cycles was run. MiXCR, run by TCRdb on the 5' RACE reads, gives a single entry per CDR3 protein. The sample records around 900,000 distinct CDR3 sequences, roughly 51% being singletons. Sequences were obtained from blood. The receptors here all came from a woman aged 55-69 years in good health.

This clonotype was recorded a few times. The chain employs TRBV7-3 and TRBJ2-5; D not certain. The CDR3 is made up of 13 amino acids. Trimming removed 5 bases from V and 4 bases from J, with 11 bases in between. Per the germline V gene, CDR1 is SGHTA and CDR2 is FQGTGA. The CDR3 is CASSPTTRETQYF. CDR3 nucleotide sequence: TGTGCCAGCAGCCCGACGACCCGAGAGACCCAGTACTTC.

J is TRBJ2-1 and V is TRBV29-1; TRBD2 might be the D (6 bases). Looked up from germline, CDR1 is SQVTM and CDR2 is ANQGSEA. The V end lost 6 bases, the J end lost 2 bases, and 8 bases lay between the germline ends. This CDR3 region has 12 residues. In DNA form, the CDR3 reads TGCAGCGTCGGGGAGGCCTACAATGAGCAGTTCTTC. Its protein product is CSVGEAYNEQFF.